The 27 T cell receptor beta chains listed next were all sequenced from one sample in a study of cytomegalovirus exposure and HLA in healthy donors. The PCR contained 60 Vbeta and 13 Jbeta primers. Some clones are missing from TCRdb's copy, which holds only in-frame ones; the method was immunoSEQ multiplex PCR. The sample lists 150,000 to 200,000 clones, about 76% seen once, with about 5% in the top ten. The sample consisted of PBMCs. The receptor set was obtained from a woman aged 18-29 years in good health and CMV-seropositive.

The count of this clone is one. The chain links TRBV30 to TRBJ1-5; no definite D call. The V end lost 2 bases, the J end lost 3 bases, and 14 bases lay between the germline ends. The CDR3 consists of 15 residues. CDR1 is GTSNPN and CDR2 is SVGIG in the germline V gene (reference sequence). The CDR3 is CAWSSFGSVNQPQHF. In DNA, the CDR3 is TGTGCCTGGAGTTCGTTCGGCAGCGTCAATCAGCCCCAGCATTTT.

This clone was observed a handful of times. The same CDR3 can be traced to other DNA sequences in this sample. The chain carries TRBV19 and TRBJ2-7; 7 bases map to TRBD1. This CDR3 contains 14 residues. The V gene's germline CDR1 is LNHDA and CDR2 SQIVND (reference sequence). V shed 1 base, J shed 4 bases, and the junction held 4 bases outside the gene matches. As DNA, the CDR3 is TGTGCCAGTAGTATAGGGACAGGACAATACGAGCAGTACTTC. It is translated as CASSIGTGQYEQYF.

This clone was seen just once. The CDR3 spells CASRSNRGPYEQYF. The CDR3 nucleotides are TGCGCCAGCCGATCGAACAGGGGCCCCTACGAGCAGTACTTC. V usage is TRBV5-1 and J usage is TRBJ2-7; the match to TRBD1 covers 7 bases. From germline, CDR1 is SGHRS and CDR2 YFSETQ. The J segment lost 2 bases and the V segment lost 7 bases, leaving 9 bases of the junction unmatched. The CDR3 covers 14 residues.

CDR3 in DNA: TGCGCCAGCAGCCAACAACAGGGTCCCGGGGAGCTGTTTTTT. It codes for CASSQQQGPGELFF. V and J are TRBV4-3 and TRBJ2-2, with a weak D call TRBD1 (6 bases). The V end lost 2 bases, the J end lost 6 bases, and 10 bases lay between the germline ends. This CDR3 has 14 amino acids. Germline CDR1 and CDR2: LGHNA and YSLEER.

V usage is TRBV23-1 and J usage is TRBJ2-3, with 7 bases lining up with TRBD2. TRBV23-1 is an open reading frame whose function is uncertain. The junction had 8 bases not matched to a gene; V was cut back by 1 base and J by 1 base. CDR3 length: 17 amino acids. This CDR3 is CASSQLGKRGGTDTQYF. The CDR3 DNA is TGCGCCAGCAGTCAATTAGGGAAGCGGGGCGGCACAGATACGCAGTATTTT.

The rearrangement links TRBV30 to TRBJ1-1; 7 nucleotides line up with TRBD1. This CDR3 has 15 amino acids. The ends lost 2 bases at V and 1 base at J; junction bases unmatched: 7. CDR1 GTSNPN and CDR2 SVGIG come from the germline V gene (reference sequence). The chain's CDR3 is CAWSYPDRANTEAFF. As DNA, the CDR3 is TGTGCCTGGAGTTACCCAGACAGGGCGAACACTGAAGCTTTCTTT.

The genes are TRBV15 and TRBJ1-2, with D perhaps TRBD1 (6 bases). Germline loops: CDR1 LNHNV, CDR2 YYDKDF (reference sequence). Trimming pared 1 base from V and 3 bases from J, leaving 12 bases between. The CDR3 extends over 15 amino acids. CDR3 amino acids: CATSRASDRDYGYTF. In nucleotides, the CDR3 is TGTGCCACCAGCAGAGCGTCGGACAGAGACTATGGCTACACCTTC.

The J gene is TRBJ1-6, the V gene TRBV11-3; TRBD1 might be the D (6 bases). CDR1 and CDR2 from the germline V gene are SGHNT and YENEEA. The CDR3 is made up of 13 amino acids. Trimming took 1 base from V and 10 from J, leaving 8 bases between them. CDR3 DNA: TGTGCCAGCAGCTTAGGTACAGGGTCACCCCTCCACTTT. This gives the protein CASSLGTGSPLHF.

The CDR3 region is CASSRQGTNQPQHF. The CDR3 coding sequence is TGTGCCAGCAGTCGACAGGGGACCAATCAGCCCCAGCATTTT. The rearrangement joins TRBV28 to TRBJ1-5; 8 nucleotides align to TRBD1. V lost 5 bases to trimming and J lost 3 bases; unmatched junction nucleotides: 3. The CDR3 has 14 residues. Germline assignment: CDR1 MDHEN and CDR2 SYDVKM.

The CDR3: CASKTQGLNTEAFF. DNA for the CDR3: TGTGCCAGCAAGACCCAGGGCCTGAACACTGAAGCTTTCTTT. This chain joins TRBV2 and TRBJ1-1, with D possibly matching TRBD1 (5 bases). This CDR3 comprises 14 residues. CDR1 and CDR2 from the germline V gene are SNHLY and FYNNEI. The V end was cut by 7 bases, the J end by 0 bases, with 12 bases between.

This sequence joins TRBV10-3 and TRBJ2-1, with D possibly matching TRBD1 (6 bases). This CDR3 has 15 amino acids. The germline V and J ends were trimmed by 3 bases and 1 base, with 10 bases remaining between them. The germline V gene has CDR1 ENHRY and CDR2 SYGVKD. CDR3 nucleotides: TGTGCCATCAGTGATCAGGGGTCGTCCTACAATGAGCAGTTCTTC. Amino acids: CAISDQGSSYNEQFF.

This clone was seen a few times. V is TRBV5-8 and J is TRBJ2-3; 11 bases line up with TRBD2. CDR3 length: 15 residues. Per germline, CDR1 SGHTS and CDR2 YDEGEE. V was pared by 0 bases and J by 4 bases, with 1 base of the junction left unmatched. CDR3 coding DNA: TGTGCCAGCAGCTTGGGACTAGCGGGGCCAGATACGCAGTATTTT. As protein: CASSLGLAGPDTQYF.

This clone turned up a few times. The rearrangement joins TRBV9 to TRBJ2-3; 13 bases are a match to TRBD2. The junction had 14 bases not matched to a gene; V was cut back by 3 bases and J by 1 base. Germline values: CDR1 SGDLS, CDR2 YYNGEE. This CDR3 spans 20 amino acids. CDR3 amino acids: CASSAHTWTSGGWGTDTQYF. DNA of the CDR3: TGTGCCAGCAGCGCCCATACCTGGACTAGCGGGGGTTGGGGCACAGATACGCAGTATTTT.

This sequence joins TRBV5-1 and TRBJ2-4; TRBD2 matches at 8 bases. Trimming removed 4 bases from V and 8 bases from J; junction bases left unmatched: 8. This CDR3 region has 14 residues. Germline CDR1 and CDR2: SGHRS and YFSETQ. This CDR3 is CASSRTSFDDIQYF. In DNA form, the CDR3 reads TGCGCCAGCAGCCGGACTAGCTTTGACGACATTCAGTACTTC.

The V call is TRBV2, the J call TRBJ2-5, with 8 positions matching TRBD1. Germline V lookup: CDR1 SNHLY, CDR2 FYNNEI. V gave up 6 bases and J gave up 1 base; unmatched junction bases: 7. The CDR3 is 15 residues long. The CDR3 spells CASRPRDRFQETQYF. The CDR3 DNA follows: TGTGCCAGCAGACCCCGGGACAGGTTCCAAGAGACCCAGTACTTC.

This chain uses TRBV6-5 with TRBJ1-2; TRBD1 agrees at 8 bases. CDR1 MNHEY and CDR2 SVGAGI come from the germline V gene. The V and J ends lost 2 bases and 7 bases, in that order; junction bases with no gene match: 6. CDR3 size: 14 residues. CDR3 in amino acids: CASSYQTGVGGYTF. The CDR3 DNA reads TGTGCCAGCAGTTACCAGACAGGGGTTGGTGGCTACACCTTC.

The chain combines TRBV10-3 with TRBJ2-1; 7 nucleotides line up with TRBD2. CDR1 is ENHRY and CDR2 is SYGVKD in the germline V gene. This CDR3 spans 16 amino acids. V was clipped by 2 bases and J by 7 bases; unmatched bases: 11. The CDR3: CAISEGLADRSNEQFF. The CDR3 bases are TGTGCCATCAGTGAGGGGCTAGCGGATCGATCTAATGAGCAGTTCTTC.

In this sample, this clone turned up a few times. V is TRBV21-1 and J is TRBJ2-1; the table's TRBD2 call for D was not verified on the DNA. TRBV21-1 is tagged as a pseudogene. The CDR3 is 15 amino acids. CDR3 DNA: TGTGCCAGCAGCAAAGCGACTAGCAGTAAGAATGAGCAGTTCTTC. This encodes CASSKATSSKNEQFF.

This clone was picked up a small number of times. The chain combines TRBV7-2 with TRBJ2-1, with 7 bases aligning to TRBD2. CDR3 length: 14 amino acids. J gave up 7 bases and V 3 bases, and 6 bases lay outside the gene matches. The germline CDR1 and CDR2 sequences are SGHTA and FQGNSA. CDR3 bases: TGTGCCAGCAGCTTTCGGGGGACTAATAATGAGCAGTTCTTC. Its protein product is CASSFRGTNNEQFF.

This clone was counted a few times. V usage is TRBV15 and J usage is TRBJ2-7, with 11 bases identical to TRBD2. Germline assignment: CDR1 LNHNV and CDR2 YYDKDF (reference sequence). The CDR3 consists of 16 residues. The J segment lost 2 bases and the V segment lost 0 bases, leaving 3 bases of the junction unmatched. DNA for the CDR3: TGTGCCACCAGCAGAGATCCGACTAGCGGGGCCTACGAGCAGTACTTC. Protein: CATSRDPTSGAYEQYF.

The chain is built from TRBV30 and TRBJ1-2; 11 positions agree with TRBD1. The CDR3 loop spans 14 amino acids. Germline lookup yields CDR1 GTSNPN and CDR2 SVGIG (reference sequence). Trimming removed 3 bases from V and 4 bases from J; junction bases left unmatched: 4. The CDR3 nucleotides are TGTGCCTGGAGCGGGACAGGGGGATCCTATGGCTACACCTTC. It yields the protein CAWSGTGGSYGYTF.

The chain employs TRBV19 and TRBJ2-7, with TRBD1 matching over 11 bases. Germline CDR1 is LNHDA and CDR2 is SQIVND (reference sequence). The V gene end was trimmed by 7 bases and the J gene end by 6 bases; junction bases not matched to a gene: 5. This CDR3 is 13 amino acids long. As DNA, the CDR3 is TGTGCCAGTAAGGGGACAGGGGGGTTCGAGCAGTACTTC. This translates into CASKGTGGFEQYF.

CDR3 region: CASSMGATTSTDTQYF. CDR3 bases: TGTGCCAGCAGCATGGGGGCCACGACTAGCACAGATACGCAGTATTTT. The chain joins TRBV2 to TRBJ2-3; possible D gene TRBD1, 6 bases. The CDR3 has 16 residues. From germline, CDR1 is SNHLY and CDR2 FYNNEI. V was trimmed by 6 bases and J by 0 bases, leaving 16 bases between them. Full variable domain (rest looked up from reference TRBV2 and TRBJ2-3): EPEVTQTPSHQVTQMGQEVILRCVPISNHLYFYWYRQILGQKVEFLVSFYNNEISEKSEIFDDQFSVERPDGSNFTLKIRSTKLEDSAMYFCASSMGATTSTDTQYFGPGTRLTVL.

V and J are TRBV5-4 and TRBJ2-7; D unclear. The V gene lost 4 bases and the J gene lost 3 bases, with 14 bases spanning the gap. The length of the CDR3 is 14 residues. Germline V gene data show CDR1 as SGHNT and CDR2 as YYREEE (reference sequence). Here the CDR3 reads CASSSHPTDYEQYF. CDR3 DNA: TGTGCCAGCAGCAGCCACCCTACCGACTACGAGCAGTACTTC.

The chain uses TRBV21-1 and TRBJ1-5; the table's D call, TRBD1, was not checked against the DNA. TRBV21-1 is noted as a pseudogene. This CDR3 contains 16 residues. The CDR3 loop reads CASRFPGQGCNQPQHF. CDR3 sequence (DNA): TGTGCCAGCAGGTTCCCGGGACAGGGGTGCAATCAGCCCCAGCATTTT.

The rearrangement joins TRBV11-2 to TRBJ2-1; the match to TRBD1 covers 9 bases. J was trimmed by 8 bases and V by 5 bases; bases with no gene match: 7. Germline loops: CDR1 SGHAT, CDR2 FQNNGV. The CDR3 has 14 residues. The CDR3 nucleotides read TGTGCCAGCAGCCTTACAGGGGGCAGGGATGAGCAGTTCTTC. Amino acid sequence: CASSLTGGRDEQFF. The full variable domain, its missing parts supplied by reference TRBV11-2 and TRBJ2-1, is EAGVAQSPRYKIIEKRQSVAFWCNPISGHATLYWYQQILGQGPKLLIQFQNNGVVDDSQLPKDRFSAERLKGVDSTLKIQPAKLEDSAVYLCASSLTGGRDEQFFGPGTRLTVL.

This clone was recorded only once. V usage is TRBV5-6 and J usage is TRBJ2-7; 9 bases match TRBD1. V was clipped by 3 bases and J by 4 bases; unmatched bases: 5. The germline CDR1 and CDR2 sequences are SGHDT and YYEEEE. The length of the CDR3 is 14 residues. CDR3 coding DNA: TGTGCCAGCAGCTCGACAGGGGGACCATACGAGCAGTACTTC. It codes for CASSSTGGPYEQYF.